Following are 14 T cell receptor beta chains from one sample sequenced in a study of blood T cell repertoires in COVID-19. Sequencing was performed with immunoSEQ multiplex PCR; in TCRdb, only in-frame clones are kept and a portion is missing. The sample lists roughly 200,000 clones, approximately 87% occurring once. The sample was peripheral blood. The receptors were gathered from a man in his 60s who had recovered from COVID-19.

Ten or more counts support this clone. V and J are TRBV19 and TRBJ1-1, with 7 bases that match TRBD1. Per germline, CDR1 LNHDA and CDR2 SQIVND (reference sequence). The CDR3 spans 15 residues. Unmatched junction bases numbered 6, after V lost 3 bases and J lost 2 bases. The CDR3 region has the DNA TGTGCCAGTAGTATCAGACAGGGCCTAAACACTGAAGCTTTCTTT. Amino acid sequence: CASSIRQGLNTEAFF.

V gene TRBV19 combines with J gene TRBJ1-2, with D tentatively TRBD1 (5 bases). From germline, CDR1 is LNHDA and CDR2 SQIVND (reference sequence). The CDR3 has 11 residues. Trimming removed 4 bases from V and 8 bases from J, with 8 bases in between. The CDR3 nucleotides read TGTGCCAGTAGTAGCAGGGTGGGCTACACCTTC. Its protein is CASSSRVGYTF.

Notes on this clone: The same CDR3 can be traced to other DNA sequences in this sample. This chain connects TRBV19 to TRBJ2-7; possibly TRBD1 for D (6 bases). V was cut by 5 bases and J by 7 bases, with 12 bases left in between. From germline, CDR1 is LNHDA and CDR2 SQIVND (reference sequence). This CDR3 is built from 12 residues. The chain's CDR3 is CASSPGVGEQYF. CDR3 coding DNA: TGTGCCAGTAGTCCAGGGGTAGGTGAGCAGTACTTC.

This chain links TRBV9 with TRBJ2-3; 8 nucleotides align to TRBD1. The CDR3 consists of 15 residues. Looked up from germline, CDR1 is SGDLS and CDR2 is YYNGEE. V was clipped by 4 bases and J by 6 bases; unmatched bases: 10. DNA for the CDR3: TGTGCCAGCAGCCTCCGGGGACAGGTTCCGGATACGCAGTATTTT. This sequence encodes CASSLRGQVPDTQYF.

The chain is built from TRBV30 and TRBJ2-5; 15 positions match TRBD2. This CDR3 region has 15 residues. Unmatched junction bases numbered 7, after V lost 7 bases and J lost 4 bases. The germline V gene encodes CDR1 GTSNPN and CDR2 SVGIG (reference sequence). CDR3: CALEGLAGGSETQYF. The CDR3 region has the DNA TGTGCCTTGGAGGGACTAGCGGGGGGATCAGAGACCCAGTACTTC. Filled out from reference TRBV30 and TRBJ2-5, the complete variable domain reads SQTIHQWPATLVQPVGSPLSLECTVEGTSNPNLYWYRQAAGRGLQLLFYSVGIGQISSEVPQNLSASRPQDRQFILSSKKLLLSDSGFYLCALEGLAGGSETQYFGPGTRLLVL.

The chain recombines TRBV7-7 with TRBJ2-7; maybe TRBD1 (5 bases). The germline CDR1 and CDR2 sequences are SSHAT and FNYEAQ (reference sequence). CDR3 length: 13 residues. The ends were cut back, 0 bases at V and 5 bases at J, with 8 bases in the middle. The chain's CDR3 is CASSLAQGDEQYF. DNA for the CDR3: TGTGCCAGCAGCTTAGCCCAGGGTGACGAGCAGTACTTC.

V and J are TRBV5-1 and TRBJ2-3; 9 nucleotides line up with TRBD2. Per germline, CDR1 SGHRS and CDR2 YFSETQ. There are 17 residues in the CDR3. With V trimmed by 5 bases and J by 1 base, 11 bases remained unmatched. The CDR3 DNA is TGCGCCAGCAGATCGGGGGCTAGCGGGACCGGCACAGATACGCAGTATTTT. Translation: CASRSGASGTGTDTQYF.

CDR3 sequence reads: CASGPGETQYF. The DNA for the CDR3 is TGTGCCAGTGGCCCCGGGGAGACCCAGTACTTC. V usage is TRBV19 and J usage is TRBJ2-5; D call uncertain. Trimming took 8 bases from V and 5 from J, leaving 9 bases between them. The V gene's germline CDR1 is LNHDA and CDR2 SQIVND (reference sequence). This CDR3 is 11 amino acids long.

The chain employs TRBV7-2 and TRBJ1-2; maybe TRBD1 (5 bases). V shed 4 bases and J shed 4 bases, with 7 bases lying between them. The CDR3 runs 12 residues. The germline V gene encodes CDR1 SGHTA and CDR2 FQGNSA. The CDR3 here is CASSYGAYGYTF. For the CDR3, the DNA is TGTGCCAGCAGCTATGGGGCCTATGGCTACACCTTC.

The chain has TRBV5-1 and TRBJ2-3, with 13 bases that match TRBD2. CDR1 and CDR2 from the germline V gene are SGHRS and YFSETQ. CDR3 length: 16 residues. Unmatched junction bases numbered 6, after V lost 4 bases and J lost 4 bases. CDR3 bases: TGCGCCAGCAGCCAACTAGCGGGGGGGCGGGCAGATACGCAGTATTTT. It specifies CASSQLAGGRADTQYF.

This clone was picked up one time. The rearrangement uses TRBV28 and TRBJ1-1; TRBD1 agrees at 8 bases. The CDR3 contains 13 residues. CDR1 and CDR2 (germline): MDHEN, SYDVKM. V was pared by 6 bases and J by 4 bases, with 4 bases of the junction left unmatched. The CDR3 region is CASRDRGSTEAFF. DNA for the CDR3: TGTGCCAGCAGAGACAGGGGTAGCACTGAAGCTTTCTTT.

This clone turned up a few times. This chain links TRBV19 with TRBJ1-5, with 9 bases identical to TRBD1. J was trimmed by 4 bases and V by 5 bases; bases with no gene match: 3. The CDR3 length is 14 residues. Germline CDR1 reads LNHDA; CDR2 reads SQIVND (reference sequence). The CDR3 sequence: CASSLGQGNQPQHF. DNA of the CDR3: TGTGCCAGTAGTCTCGGACAGGGGAATCAGCCCCAGCATTTT.

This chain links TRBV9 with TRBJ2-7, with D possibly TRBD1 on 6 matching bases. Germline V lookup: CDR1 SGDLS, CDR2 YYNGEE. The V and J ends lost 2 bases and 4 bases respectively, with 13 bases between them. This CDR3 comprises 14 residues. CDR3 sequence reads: CASSVQGQGYEQYF. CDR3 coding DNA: TGTGCCAGCAGCGTTCAGGGGCAGGGGTACGAGCAGTACTTC.

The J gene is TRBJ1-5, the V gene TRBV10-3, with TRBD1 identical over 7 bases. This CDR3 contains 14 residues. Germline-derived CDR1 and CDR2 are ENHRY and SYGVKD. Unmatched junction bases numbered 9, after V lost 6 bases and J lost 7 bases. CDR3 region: CAISAGGDSQPQHF. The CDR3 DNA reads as TGTGCCATCAGCGCAGGGGGAGATTCCCAGCCCCAGCATTTT.